A selection of T cell receptor beta chains follows, all from one sample in a study of T cell responses to AZD1222 COVID-19 vaccine. Clones were sequenced by immunoSEQ multiplex PCR, and TCRdb holds only the in-frame ones, with some missing. The table lists about 92,000 clones, around 88% of them singletons. The sample consisted of peripheral blood, taken on day 0 of MenACWY control vaccination. These receptors were collected from an adult in good health. CDR3s include the opening cysteine and the closing phenylalanine or tryptophan. Fields, in order: clone size, V gene, CDR3 length, J gene, D gene, CDR3 DNA, CDR3 protein. A D gene is named only where the DNA matches it firmly. Clone sizes are given selectively: once, few, many, or a class where the clone is expanded.

abundance: -; v_gene: TRBV7-9; len: 17; j_gene: TRBJ2-5; d_gene: TRBD2; CDR3nt: TGTGCCAGCAGCCCGAGGTTGATAGCGGGGTACCAAGAGACCCAGTACTTC; CDR3aa: CASSPRLIAGYQETQYF
abundance: -; v_gene: TRBV5-1; len: 15; j_gene: TRBJ2-3; d_gene: -; CDR3nt: TGCGCCAGCAGCTCGGGTTGGCTAGCACGAGATACGCAGTATTTT; CDR3aa: CASSSGWLARDTQYF
abundance: -; v_gene: TRBV7-9; len: 15; j_gene: TRBJ2-3; d_gene: TRBD2; CDR3nt: TGTGCCAGCACCACGGGACTAGCGGGGGTATATACGCAGTATTTT; CDR3aa: CASTTGLAGVYTQYF
abundance: few; v_gene: TRBV3-1/TRBV3-2; len: 14; j_gene: TRBJ1-1; d_gene: TRBD1; CDR3nt: TGTGCCAGCAGCTCCACACAGGGGACCACTGAAGCTTTCTTT; CDR3aa: CASSSTQGTTEAFF
abundance: -; v_gene: TRBV7-2; len: 13; j_gene: TRBJ1-5; d_gene: TRBD1; CDR3nt: TGTGCCAGCAGCGCCGACAGGGATCAGCCCCAGCATTTT; CDR3aa: CASSADRDQPQHF
abundance: -; v_gene: TRBV7-8; len: 14; j_gene: TRBJ1-2; d_gene: TRBD1; CDR3nt: TGTGCCAGCAGCCCCGGGACAGCTAACTATGGCTACACCTTC; CDR3aa: CASSPGTANYGYTF
abundance: -; v_gene: TRBV5-8; len: 17; j_gene: TRBJ1-5; d_gene: -; CDR3nt: TGTGCCAGCAGCTTGAACCGAAACAGAGGTGGCAATCAGCCCCAGCATTTT; CDR3aa: CASSLNRNRGGNQPQHF
abundance: -; v_gene: TRBV2; len: 14; j_gene: TRBJ1-4; d_gene: TRBD1; CDR3nt: TGTGCCAGCAAACAAAGGACAGGGGAGGGGAAACTGTTTTTT; CDR3aa: CASKQRTGEGKLFF
abundance: -; v_gene: TRBV7-9; len: 16; j_gene: TRBJ1-5; d_gene: -; CDR3nt: TGTGCCAGCAGCTCTACATCGGGGTTAAGCAATCAGCCCCAGCATTTT; CDR3aa: CASSSTSGLSNQPQHF
abundance: -; v_gene: TRBV7-2; len: 16; j_gene: TRBJ1-3; d_gene: -; CDR3nt: TGTGCCAGCAGCTTATATCCAGGGGTTACTGGAAACACCATATATTTT; CDR3aa: CASSLYPGVTGNTIYF
abundance: -; v_gene: TRBV11-2; len: 14; j_gene: TRBJ2-5; d_gene: -; CDR3nt: TGTGCCAGCAGCTCGAACAGGCTCCAAGAGACCCAGTACTTC; CDR3aa: CASSSNRLQETQYF
abundance: -; v_gene: TRBV7-9; len: 13; j_gene: TRBJ1-2; d_gene: -; CDR3nt: TGTGCCAGCAGCTCCGCTTTTGGAGGGGGCTACACCTTC; CDR3aa: CASSSAFGGGYTF
abundance: -; v_gene: TRBV27; len: 15; j_gene: TRBJ1-2; d_gene: TRBD1; CDR3nt: TGTGCCAGCGGCTCTGGACAGGGGGCCAACTATGGCTACACCTTC; CDR3aa: CASGSGQGANYGYTF
abundance: -; v_gene: TRBV6-2/TRBV6-3; len: 16; j_gene: TRBJ2-5; d_gene: -; CDR3nt: TGTGCCAGCAGCCCGGACCCAGGGGAAGGAGGGGAGACCCAGTACTTC; CDR3aa: CASSPDPGEGGETQYF
abundance: few; v_gene: TRBV7-9; len: 14; j_gene: TRBJ2-1; d_gene: TRBD1; CDR3nt: TGTGCCAGCAGCCACCGGGACAGGGTATCTGAGCAGTTCTTC; CDR3aa: CASSHRDRVSEQFF
abundance: -; v_gene: TRBV4-1; len: 15; j_gene: TRBJ2-1; d_gene: TRBD2; CDR3nt: TGCGCCAGCAGCCAAGAGGCGGCTAGCGGGGGTGAGCAGTTCTTC; CDR3aa: CASSQEAASGGEQFF
abundance: -; v_gene: TRBV18; len: 16; j_gene: TRBJ2-1; d_gene: -; CDR3nt: TGTGCCAGCTCACCACGCCGGATTGACTCCTACAATGAGCAGTTCTTC; CDR3aa: CASSPRRIDSYNEQFF
abundance: -; v_gene: TRBV6-4; len: 15; j_gene: TRBJ2-5; d_gene: -; CDR3nt: TGTGCCAGCAGTCCCAGGGCAGGGCGTGGAGAGACCCAGTACTTC; CDR3aa: CASSPRAGRGETQYF
abundance: -; v_gene: TRBV27; len: 14; j_gene: TRBJ1-6; d_gene: -; CDR3nt: TGTGCCAGCAGTTTTCAGAGCTATAATTCACCCCTCCACTTT; CDR3aa: CASSFQSYNSPLHF
abundance: -; v_gene: TRBV3-1/TRBV3-2; len: 15; j_gene: TRBJ2-1; d_gene: -; CDR3nt: TGTGCCAGCAGCCACGGGGAGAGCTCCTACAATGAGCAGTTCTTC; CDR3aa: CASSHGESSYNEQFF
abundance: -; v_gene: TRBV6-5; len: 15; j_gene: TRBJ1-1; d_gene: -; CDR3nt: TGTGCCAGCAGCTCCTGGACTGGGAGGAACACTGAAGCTTTCTTT; CDR3aa: CASSSWTGRNTEAFF
abundance: -; v_gene: TRBV27; len: 13; j_gene: TRBJ1-2; d_gene: -; CDR3nt: TGTGCCAGCAGTTTTAGTCCGAACTATGGCTACACCTTC; CDR3aa: CASSFSPNYGYTF
abundance: -; v_gene: TRBV5-5; len: 15; j_gene: TRBJ1-6; d_gene: TRBD1; CDR3nt: TGTGCCAGCAGCTTCGCTGGACAGGGTGAGTCACCCCTCCACTTT; CDR3aa: CASSFAGQGESPLHF
abundance: -; v_gene: TRBV6-6; len: 13; j_gene: TRBJ2-7; d_gene: TRBD2; CDR3nt: TGTGCCAGCAGTCGACTAGCGGGGGACGAGCAGTACTTC; CDR3aa: CASSRLAGDEQYF
abundance: -; v_gene: TRBV28; len: 14; j_gene: TRBJ2-7; d_gene: -; CDR3nt: TGTGCCAGCAAACCCCAGGGGGGCGCCTACGAGCAGTACTTC; CDR3aa: CASKPQGGAYEQYF
abundance: -; v_gene: TRBV2; len: 13; j_gene: TRBJ1-2; d_gene: -; CDR3nt: TGTGCCAGCACTAGGGACAAATCTAATGGCTACACCTTC; CDR3aa: CASTRDKSNGYTF
abundance: -; v_gene: TRBV7-9; len: 15; j_gene: TRBJ2-3; d_gene: TRBD2; CDR3nt: TGTGCCAGCAGCGTTAGCGGGGGGGCTGGAGATACGCAGTATTTT; CDR3aa: CASSVSGGAGDTQYF
abundance: -; v_gene: TRBV5-5; len: 17; j_gene: TRBJ2-1; d_gene: -; CDR3nt: TGTGCCAGCAGCTTGGGCGGCAGGGGAACTTCCTACAATGAGCAGTTCTTC; CDR3aa: CASSLGGRGTSYNEQFF